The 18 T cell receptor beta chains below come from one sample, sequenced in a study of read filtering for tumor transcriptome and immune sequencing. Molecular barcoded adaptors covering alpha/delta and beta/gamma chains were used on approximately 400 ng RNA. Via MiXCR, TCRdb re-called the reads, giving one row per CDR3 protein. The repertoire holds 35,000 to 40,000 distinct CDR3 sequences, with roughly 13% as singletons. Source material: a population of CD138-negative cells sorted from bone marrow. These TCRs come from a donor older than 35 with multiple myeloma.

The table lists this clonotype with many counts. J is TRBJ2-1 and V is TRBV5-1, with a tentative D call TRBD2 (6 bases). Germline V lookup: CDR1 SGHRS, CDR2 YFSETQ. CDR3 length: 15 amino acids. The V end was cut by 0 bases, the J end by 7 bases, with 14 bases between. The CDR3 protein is CASSLVTGVGNEQFF. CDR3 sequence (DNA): TGCGCCAGCAGCTTGGTAACGGGAGTTGGGAATGAGCAGTTCTTC. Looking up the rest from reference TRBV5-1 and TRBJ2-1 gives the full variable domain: KAGVTQTPRYLIKTRGQQVTLSCSPISGHRSVSWYQQTPGQGLQFLFEYFSETQRNKGNFPGRFSGRQFSNSRSEMNVSTLELGDSALYLCASSLVTGVGNEQFFGPGTRLTVL.

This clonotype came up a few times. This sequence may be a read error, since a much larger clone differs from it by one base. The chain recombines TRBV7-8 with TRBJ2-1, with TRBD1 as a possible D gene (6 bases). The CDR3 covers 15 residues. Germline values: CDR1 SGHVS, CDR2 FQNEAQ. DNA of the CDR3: TGTGCCAGCAGCTTACGCAGGGGCCCCTACAATGGGCAGTTCTTC. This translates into CASSLRRGPYNGQFF. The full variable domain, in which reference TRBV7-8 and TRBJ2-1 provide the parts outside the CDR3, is GAGVSQSPRYKVAKRGQDVALRCDPISGHVSLFWYQQALGQGPEFLTYFQNEAQLDKSGLPSDRFFAERPEGSVSTLKIQRTQQEDSAVYLCASSLRRGPYNGQFFGPGTRLTVL.

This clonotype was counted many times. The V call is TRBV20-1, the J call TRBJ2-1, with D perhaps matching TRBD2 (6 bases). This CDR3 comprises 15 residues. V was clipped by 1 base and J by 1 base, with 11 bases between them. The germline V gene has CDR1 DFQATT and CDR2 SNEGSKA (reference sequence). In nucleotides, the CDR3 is TGCAGTGCTAGAGTGGCGGGACTTTCCTACAATGAGCAGTTCTTC. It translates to CSARVAGLSYNEQFF.

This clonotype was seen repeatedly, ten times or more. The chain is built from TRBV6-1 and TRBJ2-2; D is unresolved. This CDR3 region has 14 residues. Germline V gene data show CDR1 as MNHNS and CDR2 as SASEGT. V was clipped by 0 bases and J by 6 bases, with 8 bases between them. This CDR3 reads CASSEAVGAGELFF. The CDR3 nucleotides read TGTGCCAGCAGTGAAGCTGTCGGAGCCGGGGAGCTGTTTTTT.

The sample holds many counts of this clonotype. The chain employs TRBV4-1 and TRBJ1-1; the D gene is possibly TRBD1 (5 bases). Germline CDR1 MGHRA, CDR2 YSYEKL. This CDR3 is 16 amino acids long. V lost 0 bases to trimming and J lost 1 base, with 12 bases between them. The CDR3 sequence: CASSQDSAGRNTEAFF. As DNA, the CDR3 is TGCGCCAGCAGCCAAGATTCGGCAGGGCGGAACACTGAAGCTTTCTTT.

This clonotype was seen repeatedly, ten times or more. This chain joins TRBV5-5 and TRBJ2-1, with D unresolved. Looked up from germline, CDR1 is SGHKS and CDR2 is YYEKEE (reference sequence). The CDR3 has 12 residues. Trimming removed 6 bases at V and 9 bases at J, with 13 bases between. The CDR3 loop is CASTLTDVEQFF. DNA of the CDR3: TGTGCCAGCACCCTCACCGATGTTGAGCAGTTCTTC.

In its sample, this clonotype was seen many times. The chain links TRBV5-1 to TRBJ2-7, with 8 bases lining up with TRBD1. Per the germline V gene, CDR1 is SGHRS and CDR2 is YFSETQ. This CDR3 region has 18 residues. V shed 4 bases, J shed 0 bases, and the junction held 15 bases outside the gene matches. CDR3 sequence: CASSTRTGKPLSSYEQYF. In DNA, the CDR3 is TGCGCCAGCAGCACCCGGACAGGGAAACCCTTGAGCTCCTACGAGCAGTACTTC.

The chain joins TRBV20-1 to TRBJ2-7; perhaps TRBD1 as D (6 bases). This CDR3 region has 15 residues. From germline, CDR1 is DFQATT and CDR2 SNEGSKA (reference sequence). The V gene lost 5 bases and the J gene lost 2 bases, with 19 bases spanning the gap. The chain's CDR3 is CSAPPGRGDTYEQYF. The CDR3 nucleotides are TGCAGTGCTCCTCCGGGCAGGGGTGACACCTACGAGCAGTACTTC.

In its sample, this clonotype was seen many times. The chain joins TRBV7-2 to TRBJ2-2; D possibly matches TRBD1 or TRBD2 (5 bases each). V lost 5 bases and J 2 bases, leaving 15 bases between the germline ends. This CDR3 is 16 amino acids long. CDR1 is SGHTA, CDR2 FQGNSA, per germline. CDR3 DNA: TGTGCCAGCAGCCGGGTTACGGGACCTAACACCGGGGAGCTGTTTTTT. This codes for CASSRVTGPNTGELFF.

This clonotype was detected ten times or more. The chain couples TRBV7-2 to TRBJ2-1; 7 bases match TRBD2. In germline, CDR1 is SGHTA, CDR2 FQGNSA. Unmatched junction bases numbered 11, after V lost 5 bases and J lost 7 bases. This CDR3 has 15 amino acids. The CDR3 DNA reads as TGTGCCAGCAGCCCCGGTAGTGGGCGGGGGAATGAGCAGTTCTTC. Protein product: CASSPGSGRGNEQFF.

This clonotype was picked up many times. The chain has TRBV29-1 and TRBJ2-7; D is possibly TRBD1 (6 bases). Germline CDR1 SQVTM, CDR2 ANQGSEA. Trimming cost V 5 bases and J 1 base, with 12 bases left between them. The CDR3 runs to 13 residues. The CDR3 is CSVWSTGSYEQYF. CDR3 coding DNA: TGCAGCGTTTGGTCCACAGGGTCCTACGAGCAGTACTTC.

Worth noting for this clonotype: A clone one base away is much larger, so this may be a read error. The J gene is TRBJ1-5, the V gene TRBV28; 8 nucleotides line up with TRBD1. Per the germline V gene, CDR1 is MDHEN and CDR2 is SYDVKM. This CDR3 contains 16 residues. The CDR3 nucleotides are TGTGCCAGCAGTCCCACAGGGGGATCTAGCAGTCAGCCCCAGCATTTT. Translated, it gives CASSPTGGSSSQPQHF. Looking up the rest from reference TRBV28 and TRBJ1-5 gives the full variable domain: DVKVTQSSRYLVKRTGEKVFLECVQDMDHENMFWYRQDPGLGLRLIYFSYDVKMKEKGDIPEGYSVSREKKERFSLILESASTNQTSMYLCASSPTGGSSSQPQHFGDGTRLSIL.

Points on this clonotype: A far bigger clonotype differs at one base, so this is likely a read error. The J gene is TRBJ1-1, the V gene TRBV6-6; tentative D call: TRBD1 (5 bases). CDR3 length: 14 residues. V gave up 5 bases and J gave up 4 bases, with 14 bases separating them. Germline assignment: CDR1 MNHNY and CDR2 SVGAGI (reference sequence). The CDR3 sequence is CASSPSTGSTEAFF. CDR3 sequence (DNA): TGTGCCAGCAGTCCGAGTACAGGTTCCACTGAAGCTTTCTTT.

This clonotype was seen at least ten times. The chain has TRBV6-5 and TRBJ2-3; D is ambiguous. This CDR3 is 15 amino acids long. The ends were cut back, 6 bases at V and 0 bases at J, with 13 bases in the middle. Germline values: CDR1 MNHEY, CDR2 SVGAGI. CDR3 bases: TGTGCCAGCAGGGAAACGGCGTACAGCACAGATACGCAGTATTTT. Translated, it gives CASRETAYSTDTQYF.

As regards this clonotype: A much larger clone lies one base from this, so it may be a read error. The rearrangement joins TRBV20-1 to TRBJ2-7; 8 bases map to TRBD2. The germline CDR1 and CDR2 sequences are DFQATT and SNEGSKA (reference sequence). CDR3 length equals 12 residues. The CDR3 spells CSASAGAYERYF. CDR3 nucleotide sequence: TGCAGTGCTTCAGCGGGAGCTTACGAGCGGTACTTC.

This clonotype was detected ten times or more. In DNA, the CDR3 is TGTGCCAGCAGTGCTCAGGGTTACACTGAAGCTTTCTTT. It codes for CASSAQGYTEAFF. This sequence joins TRBV6-1 and TRBJ1-1; D may be TRBD1 (5 bases). V was trimmed by 4 bases and J by 3 bases, leaving 9 bases between them. Germline values: CDR1 MNHNS, CDR2 SASEGT. The CDR3 is 13 residues long.

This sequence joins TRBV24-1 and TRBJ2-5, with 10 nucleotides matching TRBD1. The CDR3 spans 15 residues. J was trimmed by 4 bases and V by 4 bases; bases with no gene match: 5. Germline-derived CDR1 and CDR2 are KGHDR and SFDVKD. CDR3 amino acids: CATSDPGQGGETQYF. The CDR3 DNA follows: TGTGCCACCAGTGACCCCGGACAGGGGGGAGAGACCCAGTACTTC.

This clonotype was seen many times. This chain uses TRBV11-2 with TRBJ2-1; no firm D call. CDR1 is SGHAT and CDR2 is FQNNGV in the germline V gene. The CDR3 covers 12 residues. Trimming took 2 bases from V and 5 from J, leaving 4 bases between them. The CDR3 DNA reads TGTGCCAGCAGCTTAACGGACAATGAGCAGTTCTTC. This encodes CASSLTDNEQFF.